This passage covers 23 T cell receptor beta chains from one sample sequenced in a study of T cells in Graves' hyperthyroidism and ophthalmopathy. Regions amplified from RNA transcripts were the TCR beta CDR3 regions. Carried out on the TCR CDR3, a first-round RT-PCR used the HTBI primer set. TCRdb fed the multiplex PCR reads into MiXCR, producing one record per CDR3 protein. In the table there are about 380,000 distinct CDR3 sequences, about 18% of which are singletons. Sample: blood. The receptors were gathered from a man between 18 and 35 years old with Graves' ophthalmopathy.

This clonotype has just a few counts. The V and J genes are TRBV29-1 and TRBJ2-1; 7 bases map to TRBD2. After removal of 3 bases from V and 0 bases from J, the junction contained 2 bases not matched to a gene. The CDR3 loop spans 14 amino acids. The germline V gene has CDR1 SQVTM and CDR2 ANQGSEA. This CDR3 is CSVDREGSYNEQFF. The CDR3 DNA follows: TGCAGCGTTGACAGGGAGGGCTCCTACAATGAGCAGTTCTTC.

This clonotype was observed many times. The V call is TRBV5-1, the J call TRBJ1-2; possibly TRBD1 for D (5 bases). V lost 3 bases to trimming and J lost 6 bases, with 18 bases between them. This CDR3 has 15 residues. CDR1 is SGHRS and CDR2 is YFSETQ in the germline V gene. For the CDR3, the DNA is TGCGCCAGCAGCTCCGAACCGGGACGGATGAATGGCTACACCTTC. Its translation: CASSSEPGRMNGYTF.

This clonotype was seen a handful of times. The chain combines TRBV6-1 with TRBJ2-3; 10 positions agree with TRBD1. J was trimmed by 2 bases and V by 7 bases; bases with no gene match: 6. This CDR3 region has 15 residues. In germline, CDR1 is MNHNS, CDR2 SASEGT. The CDR3 sequence is CASKPTGGHTDTQYF. The CDR3 DNA reads TGTGCCAGCAAGCCGACAGGGGGCCACACAGATACGCAGTATTTT.

This clonotype was seen many times. V usage is TRBV7-9 and J usage is TRBJ2-3; TRBD2 aligns across 8 bases. This CDR3 spans 15 amino acids. CDR1 is SEHNR and CDR2 is FQNEAQ in the germline V gene (reference sequence). The J segment lost 0 bases and the V segment lost 5 bases, leaving 4 bases of the junction unmatched. CDR3 loop: CASSTQRESTDTQYF. CDR3 DNA: TGTGCCAGCAGCACCCAGCGGGAGAGCACAGATACGCAGTATTTT.

This clonotype was recorded many times. The V call is TRBV6-5, the J call TRBJ2-3; D may be TRBD1 (6 bases). The CDR3 extends over 15 amino acids. CDR1 and CDR2 (germline): MNHEY, SVGAGI. Trimming removed 0 bases at V and 6 bases at J, with 13 bases between. The CDR3 protein is CASSYSGDTSDTQYF. DNA for the CDR3: TGTGCCAGCAGTTACTCTGGGGACACCTCGGATACGCAGTATTTT.

This clonotype appeared many times. The chain couples TRBV2 to TRBJ2-7; D may be TRBD1 (7 bases). Trimming removed 7 bases at V and 11 bases at J, with 21 bases between. Germline CDR1 SNHLY, CDR2 FYNNEI. The CDR3 length is 13 residues. Here the CDR3 DNA reads TGTGCCAGCACCCCAGGGGGGACCTCGCTGAAGTACTTC. It encodes CASTPGGTSLKYF. The full variable domain, rest sourced from reference TRBV2 and TRBJ2-7, is EPEVTQTPSHQVTQMGQEVILRCVPISNHLYFYWYRQILGQKVEFLVSFYNNEISEKSEIFDDQFSVERPDGSNFTLKIRSTKLEDSAMYFCASTPGGTSLKYFGPGTRLTVT.

The gene calls are TRBV9 and TRBJ1-2; TRBD1 is a possible D gene (5 bases). Trimming pared 1 base from V and 4 bases from J, leaving 14 bases between. This CDR3 has 15 amino acids. Germline CDR1 is SGDLS and CDR2 is YYNGEE. CDR3 sequence: CASSVPTQGGYGYTF. Here the CDR3 DNA reads TGTGCCAGCAGCGTACCTACCCAGGGAGGCTATGGCTACACCTTC.

There are a few counts of this clonotype. CDR3 amino acids: CASSIPRDRFYPLEDTQYF. The CDR3 DNA is TGTGCCAGCAGTATACCCCGGGACAGATTCTACCCACTCGAGGATACGCAGTATTTT. The chain uses TRBV27 and TRBJ2-3; 7 bases map to TRBD1. The CDR3 sequence is 19 residues long. Germline-derived CDR1 and CDR2 are MNHEY and SMNVEV (reference sequence). V shed 5 bases and J 6 bases; nucleotides not matched to a gene: 23.

This clonotype was recorded a few times. The J gene is TRBJ2-2, the V gene TRBV24-1; D unclear. There are 13 residues in the CDR3. Germline CDR1 KGHDR, CDR2 SFDVKD. V lost 3 bases, J lost 5 bases, and 6 bases lay in between. The CDR3 loop reads CATSDPQTGELFF. The CDR3 DNA follows: TGTGCCACCAGTGATCCACAAACCGGGGAGCTGTTTTTT.

V and J are TRBV28 and TRBJ2-7; D is possibly TRBD1 (6 bases). CDR1 and CDR2 (germline): MDHEN, SYDVKM. V was trimmed by 3 bases and J by 0 bases, leaving 9 bases between them. The CDR3 runs to 14 residues. The CDR3 sequence is CASSLPDSSYEQYF. The DNA of the CDR3 is TGTGCCAGCAGTTTGCCGGACAGCTCCTACGAGCAGTACTTC. The full variable domain, in which reference TRBV28 and TRBJ2-7 provide the parts outside the CDR3, is DVKVTQSSRYLVKRTGEKVFLECVQDMDHENMFWYRQDPGLGLRLIYFSYDVKMKEKGDIPEGYSVSREKKERFSLILESASTNQTSMYLCASSLPDSSYEQYFGPGTRLTVT.

This clonotype was found many times. The rearrangement uses TRBV27 and TRBJ2-1, with D unresolved. Germline V CDR1 and CDR2: MNHEY, SMNVEV (reference sequence). This CDR3 region has 14 residues. Trimming shortened V by 3 bases and J by 4 bases, and 10 bases separated the two germline ends. CDR3 loop: CASSFGSLYNEQFF. DNA of the CDR3: TGTGCCAGCAGTTTCGGCTCCCTTTACAATGAGCAGTTCTTC.

At least ten counts were recorded for this clonotype. The V gene is TRBV3-1, the J gene TRBJ2-5; a weak D match, TRBD2 (5 bases). From germline, CDR1 is LGHDT and CDR2 YNNKEL (reference sequence). This CDR3 is built from 14 residues. The chain's CDR3 is CASEVAGGRETQYF. As DNA, the CDR3 is TGTGCGTCGGAAGTGGCAGGAGGTCGGGAGACCCAGTACTTC.

A single count supports this clonotype. The gene calls are TRBV7-3 and TRBJ2-3, with 14 bases matching TRBD2. Germline loops: CDR1 SGHTA, CDR2 FQGTGA. Trimming took 5 bases from V and 4 from J; bases not matched to a gene: 2. This CDR3 region has 15 residues. The CDR3 DNA reads as TGTGCCAGCAGCCCGACTAGCGGGAGGGCAGATACGCAGTATTTT. This translates into CASSPTSGRADTQYF. The variable domain in full, completed from reference TRBV7-3 and TRBJ2-3, reads GAGVSQTPSNKVTEKGKYVELRCDPISGHTALYWYRQSLGQGPEFLIYFQGTGAADDSGLPNDRFFAVRPEGSVSTLKIQRTERGDSAVYLCASSPTSGRADTQYFGPGTRLTVL.

Worth noting for this clonotype: Given a much more abundant clone one base away, this may be a read error. V gene TRBV11-1 combines with J gene TRBJ2-7, with D maybe TRBD2 (6 bases). In germline, CDR1 is SGHAT, CDR2 FQDESV (reference sequence). The CDR3 loop spans 15 amino acids. The V end was cut by 4 bases, the J end by 6 bases, with 19 bases between. The CDR3 loop is CASSSAGTHPCEQYF. The CDR3 DNA reads TGTGCCAGCAGCTCGGCGGGGACTCACCCTTGCGAGCAGTACTTC.

Ten or more counts support this clonotype. V gene TRBV5-1 combines with J gene TRBJ2-7, with 9 bases aligning to TRBD2. Germline values: CDR1 SGHRS, CDR2 YFSETQ. This CDR3 is built from 15 residues. With 0 bases clipped from V and 2 bases from J, the junction kept 3 bases outside the gene matches. CDR3 region: CASSLGSGGTYEQYF. Here the CDR3 DNA reads TGCGCCAGCAGCTTGGGTAGCGGGGGCACCTACGAGCAGTACTTC.

The chain carries TRBV4-1 and TRBJ2-5, with 9 bases aligning to TRBD2. Losses at the gene ends were 0 bases for V and 2 bases for J; bases not matched to a gene: 7. The CDR3 extends over 17 amino acids. Looked up from germline, CDR1 is MGHRA and CDR2 is YSYEKL. CDR3 sequence: CASSQEGRGGQQETQYF. The CDR3 DNA reads TGCGCCAGCAGCCAAGAAGGGCGGGGGGGCCAGCAAGAGACCCAGTACTTC.

The rearrangement links TRBV9 to TRBJ2-1, with 7 bases identical to TRBD1. The ends lost 2 bases at V and 0 bases at J; junction bases unmatched: 2. The germline CDR1 and CDR2 sequences are SGDLS and YYNGEE. There are 15 residues in the CDR3. This CDR3 reads CASSVGDSSYNEQFF. Here the CDR3 DNA reads TGTGCCAGCAGCGTGGGGGACAGCTCCTACAATGAGCAGTTCTTC.

This clonotype came up many times. The CDR3 region has the DNA TGTGCCAGCAGCTCCACAGGGGAGGCTGGAAACACCATATATTTT. Translated, it gives CASSSTGEAGNTIYF. The gene calls are TRBV28 and TRBJ1-3, with 7 bases fitting TRBD1. Trimming took 6 bases from V and 2 from J; bases not matched to a gene: 7. Germline assignment: CDR1 MDHEN and CDR2 SYDVKM. This CDR3 is built from 15 residues. The full variable domain, completed using reference TRBV28 and TRBJ1-3, is DVKVTQSSRYLVKRTGEKVFLECVQDMDHENMFWYRQDPGLGLRLIYFSYDVKMKEKGDIPEGYSVSREKKERFSLILESASTNQTSMYLCASSSTGEAGNTIYFGEGSWLTVV.

This clonotype was recorded at least ten times. This chain uses TRBV5-1 with TRBJ2-7; D may be TRBD1 (6 bases). CDR1 SGHRS and CDR2 YFSETQ come from the germline V gene. Deletions cut 6 bases from V and 5 bases from J, with 21 bases between. The CDR3 is 15 residues long. This CDR3 is CASTKTGTKFHEQYF. CDR3 coding DNA: TGCGCCAGCACCAAAACAGGGACCAAGTTTCACGAGCAGTACTTC.

As for this clonotype: One junction end does not reproduce the germline sequence, and a read error may be involved. The chain recombines TRBV20-1 with TRBJ2-7; D is perhaps TRBD2 (6 bases). The CDR3 length is 14 residues. CDR1 and CDR2 from the germline V gene are DFQATT and SNEGSKA (reference sequence). CDR3 amino acids: CSAPSASSSYEQHF. DNA of the CDR3: TGCAGCGCCCCTAGCGCTTCGAGCTCCTACGAGCAGCACTTC.

As for this clonotype: Just one base apart from a much larger clone, this may be a read error. This CDR3 fails to terminate in the conserved phenylalanine or tryptophan, so it likely reflects a read error. The gene calls are TRBV7-9 and TRBJ1-1, with D unclear. Germline values: CDR1 SEHNR, CDR2 FQNEAQ (reference sequence). Trimming cost V 5 bases and J 0 bases, with 13 bases left between them. There are 15 residues in the CDR3. CDR3 residues: CASSTKTVMNTEAFS. DNA for the CDR3: TGTGCCAGCAGCACAAAAACAGTGATGAACACTGAAGCTTTCTCT.

This chain links TRBV5-1 with TRBJ2-1; a possible D gene is TRBD1 (5 bases). Germline lookup yields CDR1 SGHRS and CDR2 YFSETQ. The CDR3 extends over 14 amino acids. With 2 bases removed from V and 7 bases from J, the gap between germline ends came to 13 bases. The chain's CDR3 is CASSFGQGLNEQFF. The CDR3 DNA sequence: TGCGCCAGCAGCTTTGGCCAGGGCCTGAATGAGCAGTTCTTC.

This clonotype came up many times. The chain employs TRBV11-2 and TRBJ2-5, with D uncertain. The CDR3 spans 15 residues. Trimming cost V 0 bases and J 5 bases, with 13 bases left between them. Germline V CDR1 and CDR2: SGHAT, FQNNGV. For the CDR3, the DNA is TGTGCCAGCAGCTTAGACGGCGGCCCCCGGGAGACCCAGTACTTC. Translation gives CASSLDGGPRETQYF.